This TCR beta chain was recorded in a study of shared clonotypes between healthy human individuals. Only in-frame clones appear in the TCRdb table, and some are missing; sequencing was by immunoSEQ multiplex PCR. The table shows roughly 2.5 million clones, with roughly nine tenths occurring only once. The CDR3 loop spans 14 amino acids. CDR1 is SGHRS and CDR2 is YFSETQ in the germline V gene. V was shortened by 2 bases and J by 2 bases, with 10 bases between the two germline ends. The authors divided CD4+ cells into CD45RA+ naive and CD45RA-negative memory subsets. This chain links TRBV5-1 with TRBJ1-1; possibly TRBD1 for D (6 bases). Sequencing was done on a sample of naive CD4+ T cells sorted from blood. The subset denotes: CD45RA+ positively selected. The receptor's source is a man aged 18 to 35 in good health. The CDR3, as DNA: TGCGCCAGCAGCTTTAGGGGGGCAAACACTGAAGCTTTCTTT. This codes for CASSFRGANTEAFF.